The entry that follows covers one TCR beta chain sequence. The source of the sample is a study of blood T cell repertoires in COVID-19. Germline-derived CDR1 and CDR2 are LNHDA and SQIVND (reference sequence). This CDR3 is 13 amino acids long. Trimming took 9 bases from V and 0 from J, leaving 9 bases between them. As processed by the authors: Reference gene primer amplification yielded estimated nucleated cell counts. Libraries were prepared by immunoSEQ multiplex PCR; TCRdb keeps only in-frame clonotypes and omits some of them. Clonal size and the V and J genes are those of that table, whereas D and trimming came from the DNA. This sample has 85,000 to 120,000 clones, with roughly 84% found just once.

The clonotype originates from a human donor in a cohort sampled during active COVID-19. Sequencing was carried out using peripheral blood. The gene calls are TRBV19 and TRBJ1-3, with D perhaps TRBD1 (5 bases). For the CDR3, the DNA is TGTGCCAGCAACAGGAACTCTGGAAACACCATATATTTT. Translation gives CASNRNSGNTIYF.